A selection of T cell receptor beta chains follows, all from one sample in a study of blood T cells in healthy people across ages. Using its own MiXCR run on the 5' RACE reads, TCRdb lists one record per CDR3 protein. Of 650,000 to 1,000,000 distinct CDR3 sequences listed, around 36% are singletons. The specimen was blood. All receptors derive from a man between 18 and 35 years old in good health. The CDR3 runs from the conserved cysteine through the conserved F or W. The order of the fields is CDR3 length, V gene, J gene, clone size, D gene, CDR3 DNA, CDR3 protein. A D gene is named only where the DNA matches it firmly. Only part of the rows carry a size: once, few, many, or a class if the clone is expanded.

>11|TRBV29-1|TRBJ1-2|NA|NA
TGCAGCGTTGATGGGACCTCTGGCTACACCTTC
CSVDGTSGYTF
>14|TRBV4-1|TRBJ2-5|NA|NA
TGCGCCAGCAGCCAAGGCCCCGTTACAGGCACCCAGTACTTC
CASSQGPVTGTQYF
>16|TRBV19|TRBJ1-1|few|TRBD1
TGTGCCAGTACCCTAGCAGGGGGTCATGTGAACACTGAAGCTTTCTTT
CASTLAGGHVNTEAFF
>12|TRBV10-3|TRBJ2-1|NA|TRBD1
TGTGCCATCAACTCGGACAGGAATGAGCAGTTCTTC
CAINSDRNEQFF
>14|TRBV13|TRBJ1-1|NA|TRBD1
TGTGCCAGCAGCTCCCGGACAGGGGGCGGGGGGGCTTTCTTT
CASSSRTGGGGAFF
>13|TRBV18|TRBJ1-2|few|NA
TGTGCCAGCTCACCTGCGACACTTTATGGCTACACCTTC
CASSPATLYGYTF
>14|TRBV29-1|TRBJ2-7|many|NA
TGCAGCGTTTTACTAGGGATCTCCGCCTACGAGCAGTACTTC
CSVLLGISAYEQYF
>14|TRBV5-1|TRBJ2-1|NA|TRBD1
TGCGCCAGCAGCCAAGGACAGGGGGCGGATGAGCAGTTCTTC
CASSQGQGADEQFF
>14|TRBV20-1|TRBJ2-3|many|NA
TGCAGTGCTAGAGAAGTGACTAGTCCAGATACGCAGTATTTT
CSAREVTSPDTQYF
>15|TRBV11-2|TRBJ2-6|NA|NA
TGTGCCAGCACCCTAGAGGGTCTGGGGGCCAACGTCCTGACTTTC
CASTLEGLGANVLTF
>17|TRBV18|TRBJ1-4|NA|TRBD1
TGTGCCAGCTCACCACCCTCCCGGGACAGGGGGTACGAAAAACTGTTTTTT
CASSPPSRDRGYEKLFF
>18|TRBV25-1|TRBJ2-1|many|NA
TGTGCCAGCAGTGAATTGGTCCCCACAGGGAACGTATACAATGAGCAGTTCTTC
CASSELVPTGNVYNEQFF
>14|TRBV4-3|TRBJ2-2|NA|NA
TGCGCCAGCAGCCAAGATTTCATCGGGGGGGAGCTGTTTTTT
CASSQDFIGGELFF
>15|TRBV3-1|TRBJ1-5|NA|NA
TGTGCCAGCAGCCAAGCAGGGCATGGCAATCAGCCCCAGCATTTT
CASSQAGHGNQPQHF
>15|TRBV9|TRBJ2-5|few|NA
TGTGCCAGCAGCTCCGGACTGATGGGGCAAGAGACCCAGTACTTC
CASSSGLMGQETQYF
>14|TRBV11-1|TRBJ2-1|few|NA
TGTGCCAGCAGGGGAGCTCGGGGGAACAATGAGCAGTTCTTC
CASRGARGNNEQFF
>16|TRBV12-3/TRBV12-4|TRBJ1-6|NA|NA
TGTGCCAGCAGTTTAAGGAGGGCCGAAGATAATTCACCCCTCCACTTT
CASSLRRAEDNSPLHF
>17|TRBV3-1|TRBJ1-4|few|TRBD1
TGTGCCAGCAGGCTCGACAGGGAACTCTTAACTAATGAAAAACTGTTTTTT
CASRLDRELLTNEKLFF
>13|TRBV7-2|TRBJ2-7|NA|NA
TGTGCCAGCAGCTTCGGGGGTCGTTACGAGCAGTACTTC
CASSFGGRYEQYF
>11|TRBV20-1|TRBJ1-1|NA|NA
TGCAGCCGAATCAAGGGTGCTGAAGCTTTCTTT
CSRIKGAEAFF
>18|TRBV4-2|TRBJ2-4|NA|TRBD1
TGTGCCAGCAGCCAACAACCGACAGGGGGATTAGCCAAAAACATTCAGTACTTC
CASSQQPTGGLAKNIQYF
>15|TRBV27|TRBJ1-4|NA|NA
TGTGCCAGCAGCCCGGTGGACGGCTTTAATGAAAAACTGTTTTTT
CASSPVDGFNEKLFF
>15|TRBV11-2|TRBJ1-4|NA|TRBD1
TGTGCCAGCAGCCTTACAGGGGGTCGTAATGAAAAACTGTTTTTT
CASSLTGGRNEKLFF
>11|TRBV20-1|TRBJ1-1|NA|NA
TGCAGTGCTGAGAGGGGTACTGAAGCTTTCTTT
CSAERGTEAFF
>15|TRBV20-1|TRBJ2-3|NA|NA
TGCAGTGTACCCAGCCATTTGACTGATACAGATACGCAGTATTTT
CSVPSHLTDTDTQYF
>15|TRBV4-3|TRBJ2-4|many|TRBD1
TGCGCCAGCAGTCCCGGGACAGGGACCAAAAACATTCAGTACTTC
CASSPGTGTKNIQYF
>13|TRBV20-1|TRBJ2-5|many|NA
TGCAGTGCTAGAGGTGATGGGAGGGAGACCCAGTACTTC
CSARGDGRETQYF
>17|TRBV21-1|TRBJ1-2|many|NA
TGTGCCAGCAACTTCCGGTACAGGCGCCGTCTCTGGGATGGCTACACCTTC
CASNFRYRRRLWDGYTF
>14|TRBV12-3/TRBV12-4|TRBJ1-1|many|TRBD1
TGTGCCAGCAGTTTGACAGGGTTGGCCACTGAAGCTTTCTTT
CASSLTGLATEAFF
>16|TRBV20-1|TRBJ1-6|few|TRBD1
TGCAGTGCTTTTAGACAGGGCGAATCCTATAATTCACCCCTCCACTTT
CSAFRQGESYNSPLHF
>15|TRBV4-1|TRBJ1-5|NA|NA
TGCGCCAGCAGACGGGATATCTATAGCAATCAGCCCCAGCATTTT
CASRRDIYSNQPQHF
>11|TRBV29-1|TRBJ2-7|few|NA
TGCAGCGTCCGACAGCCCTACGAGCAGTACTTC
CSVRQPYEQYF
>15|TRBV28|TRBJ2-5|NA|NA
TGTGCCAGCAGTTTCCAGGATAGGTACCAAGAGACCCAGTACTTC
CASSFQDRYQETQYF
>12|TRBV29-1|TRBJ2-7|NA|NA
TGCAGCGGTGACAGGTTGAAGGACGAGCAGTACTTC
CSGDRLKDEQYF
>14|TRBV6-1|TRBJ1-4|NA|NA
TGTGCCAGCAGTGAAAAGCCAGAGGGGAGGAAACTGTTTTTT
CASSEKPEGRKLFF
>13|TRBV20-1|TRBJ2-1|NA|NA
TGCAGTGCTTCTAGGGGCTCCTACAATGAGCAGTTCTTC
CSASRGSYNEQFF
>15|TRBV20-1|TRBJ2-7|many|TRBD2
TGCAGTGCCCGACTAAGCGGGGGGCTCACCTACGAGCAGTACTTC
CSARLSGGLTYEQYF
>16|TRBV5-5|TRBJ2-3|NA|NA
TGTGCCAGCAGCTCCCCAGGACAGACCGTAACAGATACGCAGTATTTT
CASSSPGQTVTDTQYF
>15|TRBV6-6|TRBJ1-5|NA|TRBD1
TGTGCCAGCAGCACAGGGGGCCGTGGTAATCAGCCCCAGCATTTT
CASSTGGRGNQPQHF
>15|TRBV6-2/TRBV6-3|TRBJ2-3|NA|NA
TGTGCCAGCAGTTACGCGGAGGGGCCCACAGATACGCAGTATTTT
CASSYAEGPTDTQYF
>12|TRBV7-2|TRBJ1-2|NA|NA
TGTGCCAGCAGCAAGACAGGCTATGGCTACACCTTC
CASSKTGYGYTF
>16|TRBV7-2|TRBJ2-1|NA|NA
TGTGCCAGCAGCTCCCCCCCAGAGGTTCAAGTCAATGAGCAGTTCTTC
CASSSPPEVQVNEQFF